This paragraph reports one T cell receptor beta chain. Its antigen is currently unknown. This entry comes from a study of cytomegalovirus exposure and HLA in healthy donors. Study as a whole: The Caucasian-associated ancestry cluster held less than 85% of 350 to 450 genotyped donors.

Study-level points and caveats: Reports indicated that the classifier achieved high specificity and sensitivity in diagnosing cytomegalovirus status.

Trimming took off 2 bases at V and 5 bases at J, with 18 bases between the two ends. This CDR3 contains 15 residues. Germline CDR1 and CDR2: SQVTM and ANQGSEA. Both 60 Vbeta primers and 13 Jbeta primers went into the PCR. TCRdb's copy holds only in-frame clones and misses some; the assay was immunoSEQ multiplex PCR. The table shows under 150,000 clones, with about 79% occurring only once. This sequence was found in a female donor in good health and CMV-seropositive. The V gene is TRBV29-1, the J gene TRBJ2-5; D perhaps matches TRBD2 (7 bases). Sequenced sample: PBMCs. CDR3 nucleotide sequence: TGCAGCGTTGAACCGGGAGCGGGACACTGGGAGACCCAGTACTTC. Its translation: CSVEPGAGHWETQYF.